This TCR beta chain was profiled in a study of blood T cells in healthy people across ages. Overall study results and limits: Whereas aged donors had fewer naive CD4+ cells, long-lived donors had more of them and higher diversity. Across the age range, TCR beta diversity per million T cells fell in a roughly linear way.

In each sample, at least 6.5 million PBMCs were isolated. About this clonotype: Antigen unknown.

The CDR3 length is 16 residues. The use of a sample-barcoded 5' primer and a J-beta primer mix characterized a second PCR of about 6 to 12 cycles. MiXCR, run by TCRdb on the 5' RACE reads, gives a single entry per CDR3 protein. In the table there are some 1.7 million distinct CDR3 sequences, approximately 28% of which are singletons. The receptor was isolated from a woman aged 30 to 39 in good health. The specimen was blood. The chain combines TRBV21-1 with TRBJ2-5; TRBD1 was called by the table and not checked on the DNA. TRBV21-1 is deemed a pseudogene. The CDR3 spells CASGKAGHGIKVTQYF. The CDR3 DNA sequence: TGTGCCAGCGGCAAAGCGGGACATGGGATCAAGGTGACCCAGTACTTC.